This T cell receptor (beta chain) was retrieved from a study of cytomegalovirus exposure and HLA in healthy donors. Assay: immunoSEQ multiplex PCR; the TCRdb copy retains only in-frame clones and omits some. Counted here are 110,000 or so clones, approximately 85% occurring once; the ten biggest clones make up under 5%. This CDR3 has 9 amino acids. CDR1 is MNHNS, CDR2 SASEGT, per germline. The chain employs TRBV6-1 and TRBJ1-1; D not resolved. This receptor was taken from a man between 18 and 29 years old in good health and CMV-seronegative. The sample was PBMCs. The CDR3 region has the DNA TGTTCAAGCGGGACTGAAGCTTTCTTT. The encoded protein is CSSGTEAFF.